These T cell receptor beta chains were read from a single sample in a study of cytomegalovirus exposure and HLA in healthy donors. Sequenced by immunoSEQ multiplex PCR; TCRdb stores in-frame clones only, minus some. The sample lists under 250,000 clones, 80% to 85% seen once, with less than 3.5% in the top ten. The sequenced sample was PBMCs. These TCRs come from a woman in her forties in good health and CMV-seronegative. The CDR3 runs from the conserved cysteine through the conserved F or W. D genes are given only for firm matches. Clone size appears in some rows only: once, few, many, or a class for an expanded clone.

CDR3aa | CDR3nt | d_gene | v_gene | abundance | j_gene
CASSLGLAGSGANVLTF | TGTGCCAGCAGCTTGGGACTAGCGGGCTCTGGGGCCAACGTCCTGACTTTC | TRBD2 | TRBV7-2 | NA | TRBJ2-6
CASSSGSTDTQYF | TGTGCCAGCAGTAGCGGGAGCACAGATACGCAGTATTTT | NA | TRBV28 | few | TRBJ2-3
CASSLDPTGGLNQPQHF | TGTGCCAGCAGCTTGGACCCAACAGGGGGCCTCAATCAGCCCCAGCATTTT | TRBD1 | TRBV5-8 | NA | TRBJ1-5
CASSELGLAGSYNEQFF | TGTGCCAGCAGTGAATTGGGACTAGCGGGCTCCTACAATGAGCAGTTCTTC | TRBD2 | TRBV6-1 | NA | TRBJ2-1
CASSQVDTGSTEAFF | TGCGCCAGCAGCCAAGTTGACACAGGGTCCACTGAAGCTTTCTTT | NA | TRBV4-1 | NA | TRBJ1-1
CASSSQRGQPQHF | TGTGCCAGCAGTTCGCAAAGAGGGCAGCCCCAGCATTTT | NA | TRBV28 | NA | TRBJ1-5
CASSFSRREQFF | TGTGCCAGCAGTTTTAGTAGGAGGGAACAGTTCTTC | NA | TRBV28 | NA | TRBJ2-1
CASSQRAGQGNTEAFF | TGTGCCAGCAGCCAGAGGGCGGGACAGGGGAACACTGAAGCTTTCTTT | TRBD1 | TRBV4-2 | once | TRBJ1-1
CASSEGGSTDTQYF | TGTGCCAGCAGCGAGGGGGGGAGCACAGATACGCAGTATTTT | NA | TRBV9 | NA | TRBJ2-3
CASSFHGGDTEAFF | TGTGCCAGCAGCTTCCACGGGGGGGACACTGAAGCTTTCTTT | NA | TRBV7-2 | NA | TRBJ1-1
CASSPTRDTLRIYGYTF | TGTGCCAGCAGTCCGACCCGGGACACCCTCCGGATTTATGGCTACACCTTC | NA | TRBV27 | NA | TRBJ1-2
CATSRGGSHDYEQYF | TGTGCCACCAGCAGAGGCGGGAGTCACGACTACGAGCAGTACTTC | TRBD2 | TRBV15 | NA | TRBJ2-7
CASSRGTGDSPLHF | TGTGCCAGCAGCCGGGGGACAGGAGATTCACCCCTCCACTTT | TRBD1 | TRBV28 | few | TRBJ1-6
CASSRNRAGYEQYF | TGTGCCAGCAGCCGAAACCGTGCAGGGTACGAGCAGTACTTC | NA | TRBV7-8 | NA | TRBJ2-7
CASSLLGGAYEQYF | TGTGCCAGCAGTTTATTGGGCGGGGCCTACGAGCAGTACTTC | NA | TRBV27 | NA | TRBJ2-7
CASSLRPPQGNTEAFF | TGCGCCAGCAGCTTGCGGCCACCCCAGGGGAACACTGAAGCTTTCTTT | NA | TRBV5-1 | NA | TRBJ1-1
CASSFSYSGVAGGKLSEQFF | TGTGCCAGCAGTTTTAGTTATAGTGGTGTTGCGGGAGGGAAACTTAGTGAGCAGTTCTTC | TRBD2 | TRBV27 | NA | TRBJ2-1
CAHRTGTEYNEQFF | TGTGCCCATAGAACGGGGACAGAATACAATGAGCAGTTCTTC | TRBD1 | TRBV30 | NA | TRBJ2-1
CASSFRLAERQF | TGTGCCAGCAGCTTCCGTCTAGCGGAGCGACAATTC | TRBD2 | TRBV7-8 | NA | TRBJ2-7
CASSLGLAVLETQYF | TGTGCCAGCAGCTTGGGACTAGCGGTTCTAGAGACCCAGTACTTC | TRBD2 | TRBV5-4 | few | TRBJ2-5
CAISTDRGLFIDEQYF | TGTGCCATCAGTACGGACAGGGGGCTATTTATCGACGAGCAGTACTTC | TRBD1 | TRBV10-3 | NA | TRBJ2-7
CASSVGTGGSGANVLTF | TGTGCCAGCAGCGTAGGGACAGGGGGCTCTGGGGCCAACGTCCTGACTTTC | TRBD1 | TRBV9 | NA | TRBJ2-6
CASSQLLNTEAFF | TGTGCCAGCAGCCAATTACTAAACACTGAAGCTTTCTTT | NA | TRBV16 | NA | TRBJ1-1
CASIPSGANTGELFF | TGTGCCAGCATCCCTAGCGGCGCGAACACCGGGGAGCTGTTTTTT | TRBD2 | TRBV28 | few | TRBJ2-2
CAISAGGGYGYTF | TGTGCCATCAGTGCAGGGGGCGGCTATGGCTACACCTTC | TRBD1 | TRBV10-3 | few | TRBJ1-2
CASGLKLAPLHF | TGTGCCAGCGGACTCAAATTGGCACCCCTCCACTTT | NA | TRBV6-5 | once | TRBJ1-6
CASSLIPGYEQFF | TGTGCCAGCAGCTTAATCCCAGGCTATGAGCAGTTCTTC | NA | TRBV11-2 | NA | TRBJ2-1
CASSQDGIPPTGHEQFF | TGTGCCAGCAGCCAAGATGGCATCCCGCCTACGGGTCATGAGCAGTTCTTC | NA | TRBV4-2 | NA | TRBJ2-1
CASSIFSRNAGELFF | TGTGCCAGTAGTATTTTTAGCCGGAACGCCGGGGAGCTGTTTTTT | NA | TRBV19 | NA | TRBJ2-2
CASQEPGNSYEQYF | TGTGCCTCGCAAGAACCCGGGAATTCCTACGAGCAGTACTTC | NA | TRBV10-3 | NA | TRBJ2-7
CAWSGRPGLAGYNEQFF | TGTGCCTGGAGTGGTAGGCCCGGACTAGCGGGTTACAATGAGCAGTTCTTC | TRBD2 | TRBV30 | NA | TRBJ2-1
CASSLGPLYEQYF | TGTGCCAGCAGTTTGGGGCCACTCTACGAGCAGTACTTC | NA | TRBV27 | NA | TRBJ2-7
CATSRTGPGQEETQYF | TGTGCCACCAGCAGAACGGGACCGGGACAGGAAGAGACCCAGTACTTC | TRBD1 | TRBV15 | NA | TRBJ2-5
CASSPITGTGGYGYTF | TGCGCCAGCAGCCCAATTACCGGGACAGGGGGCTATGGCTACACCTTC | TRBD1 | TRBV5-1 | once | TRBJ1-2